The clone carrying this TCR beta chain was recorded many times. Its antigen is not known. The sample comes from a study of T-cell memory formation after mild COVID-19. About the study: TCR clusters were mostly confined to one donor each.

Study-wide results and limits: Second-wave clones with a day 37 peak had unconfirmed SARS-CoV-2 specificity. The main location of contracting CD4+ clones was CM and EM, and that of contracting CD8+ clones was EMRA.

CDR1 and CDR2 (germline): SGHTA, FQGTGA. V was pared by 5 bases and J by 1 base, with 8 bases between. The CDR3 is 13 residues long. TCR alpha and TCR beta cDNA libraries carrying sample barcodes and UMIs were produced by 5'RACE using constant-segment primers. Each CDR3 protein gets one entry after TCRdb re-called the 5' RACE reads with MiXCR. The sample shows about 260,000 distinct CDR3 sequences, 8% to 9% of them seen only once. The sequence derives from a man younger than 35 who had mild COVID-19 (a few samples of this study predate the infection). Cell type and time point are not known. The chain combines TRBV7-3 with TRBJ2-5; D not certain. The sequencing input was PBMCs or a T cell subset sorted from them (not recorded which). CDR3 nucleotides: TGTGCCAGCAGCCGGCTTGCCCAAGAGACCCAGTACTTC. Its protein product is CASSRLAQETQYF.